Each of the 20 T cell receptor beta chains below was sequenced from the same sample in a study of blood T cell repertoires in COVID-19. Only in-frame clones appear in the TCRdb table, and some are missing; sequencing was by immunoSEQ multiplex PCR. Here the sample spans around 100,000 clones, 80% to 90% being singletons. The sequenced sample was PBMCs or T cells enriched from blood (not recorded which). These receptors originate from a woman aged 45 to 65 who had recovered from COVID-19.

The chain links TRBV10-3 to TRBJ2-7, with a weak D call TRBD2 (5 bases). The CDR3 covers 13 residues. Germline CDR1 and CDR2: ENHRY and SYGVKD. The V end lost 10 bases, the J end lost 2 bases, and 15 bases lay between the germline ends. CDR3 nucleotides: TGTGCCACCGCCGTGGGAGAGACCTACGAGCAGTACTTC. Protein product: CATAVGETYEQYF.

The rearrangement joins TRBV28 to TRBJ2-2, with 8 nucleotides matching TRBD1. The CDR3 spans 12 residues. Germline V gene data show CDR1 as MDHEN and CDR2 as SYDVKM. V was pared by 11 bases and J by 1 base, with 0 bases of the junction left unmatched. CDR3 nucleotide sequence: TGTGCCGGACAGGGGAACACCGGGGAGCTGTTTTTT. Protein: CAGQGNTGELFF.

CDR3 region: CASSSSRGRGHETQYF. The CDR3, as DNA: TGTGCCAGCAGCTCCTCCCGGGGCAGGGGGCACGAGACCCAGTACTTC. The rearrangement links TRBV14 to TRBJ2-5; 8 nucleotides line up with TRBD1. The V segment lost 5 bases and the J segment 5 bases; nucleotides outside the gene matches: 13. The CDR3 contains 16 residues. Per the germline V gene, CDR1 is SGHDN and CDR2 is FVKESK.

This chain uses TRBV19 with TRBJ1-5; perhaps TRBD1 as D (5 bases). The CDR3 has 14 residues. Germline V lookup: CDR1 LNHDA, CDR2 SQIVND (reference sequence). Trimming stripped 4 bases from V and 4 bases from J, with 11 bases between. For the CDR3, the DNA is TGTGCCAGTAGTAGAGGGGCGGGGAATCAGCCCCAGCATTTT. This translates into CASSRGAGNQPQHF.

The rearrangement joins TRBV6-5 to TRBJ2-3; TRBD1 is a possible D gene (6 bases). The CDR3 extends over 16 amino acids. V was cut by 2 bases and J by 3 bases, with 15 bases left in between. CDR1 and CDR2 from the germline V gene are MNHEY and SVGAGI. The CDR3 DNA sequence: TGTGCCAGCAGTTACAGGGGGACGAGTGTAACAGATACGCAGTATTTT. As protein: CASSYRGTSVTDTQYF.

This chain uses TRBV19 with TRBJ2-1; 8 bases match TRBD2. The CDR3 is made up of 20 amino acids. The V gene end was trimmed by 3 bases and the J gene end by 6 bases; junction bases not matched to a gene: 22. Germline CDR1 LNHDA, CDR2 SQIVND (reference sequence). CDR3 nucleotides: TGTGCCAGTAGTATGGTGTACGGACTAGCTGAAAATCGTCTGTTCAATGAGCAGTTCTTC. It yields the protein CASSMVYGLAENRLFNEQFF.

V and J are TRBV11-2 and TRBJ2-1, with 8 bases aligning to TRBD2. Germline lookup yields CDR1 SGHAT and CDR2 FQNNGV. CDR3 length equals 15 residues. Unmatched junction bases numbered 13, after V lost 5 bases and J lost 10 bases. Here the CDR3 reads CASSLRSGTREEQFF. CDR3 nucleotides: TGTGCCAGCAGCCTCCGATCCGGGACTAGAGAAGAGCAGTTCTTC.

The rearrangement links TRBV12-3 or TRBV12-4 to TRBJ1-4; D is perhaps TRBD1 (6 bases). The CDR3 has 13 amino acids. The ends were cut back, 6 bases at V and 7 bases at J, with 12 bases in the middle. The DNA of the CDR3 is TGTGCCAGCAGATTCAGGGGCGGTGAAAAACTGTTTTTT. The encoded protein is CASRFRGGEKLFF.

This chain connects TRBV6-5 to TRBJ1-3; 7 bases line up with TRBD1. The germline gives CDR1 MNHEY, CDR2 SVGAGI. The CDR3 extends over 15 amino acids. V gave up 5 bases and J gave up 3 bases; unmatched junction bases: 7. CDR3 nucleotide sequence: TGTGCCAGCAGTCCGACAGGGCGGTATGGAAACACCATATATTTT. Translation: CASSPTGRYGNTIYF.

The CDR3 protein is CASSLSQGYEQYF. CDR3 DNA sequence: TGTGCCAGCAGCTTAAGTCAGGGTTACGAGCAGTACTTC. The V and J genes are TRBV7-3 and TRBJ2-7; D is perhaps TRBD1 (5 bases). The germline gives CDR1 SGHTA, CDR2 FQGTGA. Trimming took off 1 base at V and 4 bases at J, with 8 bases between the two ends. This CDR3 region has 13 residues.

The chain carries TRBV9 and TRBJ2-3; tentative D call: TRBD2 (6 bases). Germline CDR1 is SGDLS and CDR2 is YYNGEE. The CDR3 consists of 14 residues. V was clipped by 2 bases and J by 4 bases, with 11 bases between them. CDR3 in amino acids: CASSVGGTPDTQYF. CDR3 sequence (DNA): TGTGCCAGCAGCGTTGGCGGGACGCCAGATACGCAGTATTTT.

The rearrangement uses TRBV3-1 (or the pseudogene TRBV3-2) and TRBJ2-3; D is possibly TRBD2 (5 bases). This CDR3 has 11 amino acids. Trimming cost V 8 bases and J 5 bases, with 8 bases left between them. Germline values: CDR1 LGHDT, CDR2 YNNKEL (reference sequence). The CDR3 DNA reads TGTGCCAGCGGAGGAAGAGATACGCAGTATTTT. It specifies CASGGRDTQYF.

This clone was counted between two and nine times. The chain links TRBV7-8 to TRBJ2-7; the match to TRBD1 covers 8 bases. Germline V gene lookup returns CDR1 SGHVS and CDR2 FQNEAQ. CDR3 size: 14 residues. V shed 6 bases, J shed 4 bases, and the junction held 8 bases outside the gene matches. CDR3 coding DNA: TGTGCCAGCAGACCTATCAGGGGGCGGTACGAGCAGTACTTC. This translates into CASRPIRGRYEQYF.

This chain's CDR3 is CASSPQAGKGGNTIYF. CDR3 sequence (DNA): TGTGCCAGCTCACCACAAGCCGGGAAGGGTGGAAACACCATATATTTT. The J gene is TRBJ1-3, the V gene TRBV18; D is unresolved. The CDR3 loop spans 16 amino acids. Germline V gene sequence: CDR1 KGHSH, CDR2 LQKENI. V was shortened by 1 base and J by 3 bases, with 13 bases between the two germline ends.

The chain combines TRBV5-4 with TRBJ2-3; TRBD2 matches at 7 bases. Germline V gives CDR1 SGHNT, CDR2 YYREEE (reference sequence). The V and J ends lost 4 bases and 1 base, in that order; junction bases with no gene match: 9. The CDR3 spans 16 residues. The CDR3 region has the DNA TGTGCCAGCAGCGAACTACTAGCGTGGGGCACAGATACGCAGTATTTT. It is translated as CASSELLAWGTDTQYF.

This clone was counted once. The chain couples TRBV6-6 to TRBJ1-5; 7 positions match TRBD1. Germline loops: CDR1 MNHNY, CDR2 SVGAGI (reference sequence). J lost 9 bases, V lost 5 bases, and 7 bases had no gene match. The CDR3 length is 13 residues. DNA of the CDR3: TGTGCCAGCAGTGATCCAGGGGGTTGGCCCCAGCATTTT. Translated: CASSDPGGWPQHF.

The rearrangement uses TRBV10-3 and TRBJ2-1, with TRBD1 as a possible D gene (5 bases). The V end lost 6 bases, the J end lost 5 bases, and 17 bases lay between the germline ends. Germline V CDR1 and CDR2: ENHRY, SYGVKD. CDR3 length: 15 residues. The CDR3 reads CAISPPDADNNEQFF. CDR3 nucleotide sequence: TGTGCCATCAGCCCCCCGGATGCGGACAACAATGAGCAGTTCTTC.

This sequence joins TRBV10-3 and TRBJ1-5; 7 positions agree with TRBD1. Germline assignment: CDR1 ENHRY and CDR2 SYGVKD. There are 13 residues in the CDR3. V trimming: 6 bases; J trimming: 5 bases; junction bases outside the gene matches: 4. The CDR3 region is CAISPDRDQPQHF. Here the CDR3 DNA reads TGTGCCATCAGCCCCGACAGGGATCAGCCCCAGCATTTT.

This chain's CDR3 is CASSESGVGGALFF. In DNA form, the CDR3 reads TGTGCCAGCAGTGAATCTGGGGTGGGGGGTGCGTTGTTTTTT. V and J are TRBV25-1 and TRBJ1-4, with D perhaps matching TRBD1 (5 bases). V was shortened by 1 base and J by 15 bases, with 18 bases between the two germline ends. This CDR3 comprises 14 residues. CDR1 MGHDK and CDR2 SYGVNS come from the germline V gene.

CDR3 nucleotides: TGTGCCAGCAGCTTAGTGCCCGGCACCGGGGAGCTGTTTTTT. As protein: CASSLVPGTGELFF. The chain uses TRBV7-3 and TRBJ2-2; D is undetermined. CDR1 and CDR2 (germline): SGHTA, FQGTGA. The germline V and J ends were trimmed by 2 bases and 4 bases, with 8 bases remaining between them. The length of the CDR3 is 14 residues.